Each of the 32 T cell receptor beta chains below was sequenced from the same sample in a study of blood T cells in healthy people across ages. It was with a sample-barcoded 5' primer and a J-beta primer mix that a second PCR of about 7 to 12 cycles was run. TCRdb used MiXCR to reprocess the 5' RACE reads, holding one entry per CDR3 protein. The data hold more than 1,400,000 distinct CDR3 sequences, with around two fifths observed a single time. Source material: blood. The receptors here all came from a woman aged 18 to 35 in good health.

This clonotype was detected only once. A much bigger clone sits one base away, suggesting this may be a read error. This rearrangement joins TRBV7-8 to TRBJ2-3, with 13 nucleotides matching TRBD2. CDR3 length: 18 residues. Per the germline V gene, CDR1 is SGHVS and CDR2 is FQNEAQ. The CDR3 region is CAGSLGLAGAASTDTQYF. The CDR3 region has the DNA TGTGCCGGCAGCCTTGGACTAGCGGGGGCTGCTAGCACAGATACGCAGTATTTT.

The chain employs TRBV7-3 and TRBJ1-1; perhaps TRBD1 as D (6 bases). Per the germline V gene, CDR1 is SGHTA and CDR2 is FQGTGA. Trimming cost V 6 bases and J 11 bases, with 19 bases left between them. The CDR3 contains 13 residues. In DNA form, the CDR3 reads TGTGCCAGCAGTTTAGAGGGGGGGGCGGAGGCTTTCTTT. This gives the protein CASSLEGGAEAFF. Full variable domain (remainder filled in from reference TRBV7-3 and TRBJ1-1): GAGVSQTPSNKVTEKGKYVELRCDPISGHTALYWYRQSLGQGPEFLIYFQGTGAADDSGLPNDRFFAVRPEGSVSTLKIQRTERGDSAVYLCASSLEGGAEAFFGQGTRLTVV.

The genes are TRBV10-3 and TRBJ2-5, with D possibly matching TRBD1 (6 bases). V was trimmed by 8 bases and J by 3 bases, leaving 13 bases between them. The CDR3 has 13 residues. Per the germline V gene, CDR1 is ENHRY and CDR2 is SYGVKD. The CDR3 is CAIGRGSKETQYF. In DNA, the CDR3 is TGTGCCATCGGCAGGGGCTCGAAAGAGACCCAGTACTTC.

This clonotype was counted between two and nine times. This chain uses TRBV12-3 or TRBV12-4 with TRBJ1-6; D perhaps matches TRBD1 (6 bases). Trimming removed 6 bases at V and 5 bases at J, with 11 bases between. This CDR3 contains 14 residues. The CDR3 coding sequence is TGTGCCAGCAGAAATGACAGGAATAATTCACCCCTCCACTTT. It codes for CASRNDRNNSPLHF.

The rearrangement joins TRBV27 to TRBJ2-5; D not certain. CDR3 length: 14 residues. Trimming pared 3 bases from V and 1 base from J, leaving 9 bases between. From germline, CDR1 is MNHEY and CDR2 SMNVEV (reference sequence). CDR3 amino acids: CASSFFGRQETQYF. The CDR3 DNA is TGTGCCAGCAGTTTCTTCGGGCGCCAAGAGACCCAGTACTTC.

This clonotype was counted a few times. The chain is built from TRBV7-2 and TRBJ2-1; TRBD2 aligns across 8 bases. CDR1 is SGHTA, CDR2 FQGNSA, per germline. V lost 5 bases and J lost 0; bases outside the gene matches: 9. CDR3 size: 17 residues. In DNA form, the CDR3 reads TGTGCCAGCAGCCCACGGGGGGGCGGGGGCTCCTACAATGAGCAGTTCTTC. It codes for CASSPRGGGGSYNEQFF.

This clonotype was seen only a few times. The chain joins TRBV7-2 to TRBJ2-3, with unresolved D. Germline lookup yields CDR1 SGHTA and CDR2 FQGNSA. The CDR3 sequence is 17 residues long. The V and J ends lost 5 bases and 2 bases respectively, with 20 bases between them. CDR3: CASSPQGWAAYTDTQYF. CDR3 nucleotide sequence: TGTGCCAGCAGCCCCCAAGGATGGGCGGCTTACACAGATACGCAGTATTTT. The full variable domain, rest sourced from reference TRBV7-2 and TRBJ2-3, is GAGVSQSPSNKVTEKGKDVELRCDPISGHTALYWYRQSLGQGLEFLIYFQGNSAPDKSGLPSDRFSAERTGGSVSTLTIQRTQQEDSAVYLCASSPQGWAAYTDTQYFGPGTRLTVL.

The chain couples TRBV20-1 to TRBJ1-1; a weak D match, TRBD1 (5 bases). Trimming shortened V by 5 bases and J by 5 bases, and 18 bases separated the two germline ends. Germline V gene data show CDR1 as DFQATT and CDR2 as SNEGSKA (reference sequence). The CDR3 sequence is 14 residues long. The CDR3 reads CSAPLGQGATEAFF. The CDR3, as DNA: TGCAGTGCTCCATTAGGACAAGGGGCAACTGAAGCTTTCTTT.

The chain couples TRBV12-3 or TRBV12-4 to TRBJ2-7; D could derive from TRBD1 or TRBD2 (5 bases each). The J call may be faulty, since TRBJ2-4 better matches the DNA end. The CDR3 length is 12 residues. The CDR3 here is CASGTFVDIQYF. The DNA of the CDR3 is TGTGCCAGCGGGACCTTCGTGGACATTCAGTACTTC.

CDR3 region: CASSHYSSPYEQYF. CDR3 bases: TGTGCCAGCAGCCACTACTCGAGCCCCTACGAGCAGTACTTC. The chain combines TRBV14 with TRBJ2-7; D is unresolved. Germline V CDR1 and CDR2: SGHDN, FVKESK. The CDR3 extends over 14 amino acids. V shed 3 bases and J shed 2 bases, with 11 bases lying between them.

V gene TRBV20-1 combines with J gene TRBJ2-2; D unresolved. Germline-derived CDR1 and CDR2 are DFQATT and SNEGSKA (reference sequence). This CDR3 is built from 12 residues. V gave up 5 bases and J gave up 2 bases, with 6 bases separating them. DNA for the CDR3: TGCAGTGCTTTGTTCAACACCGGGGAGCTGTTTTTT. Translation gives CSALFNTGELFF.

The V gene is TRBV20-1, the J gene TRBJ1-2, with a tentative D call TRBD1 (5 bases). Trimming took 2 bases from V and 3 from J, leaving 13 bases between them. The CDR3 is 14 residues long. In germline, CDR1 is DFQATT, CDR2 SNEGSKA (reference sequence). Written as DNA, the CDR3 is TGCAGTGCTAGATTCCAGGGAGGGGACTATGGCTACACCTTC. It translates to CSARFQGGDYGYTF.

J is TRBJ2-2 and V is TRBV6-5; D remains ambiguous. Germline-derived CDR1 and CDR2 are MNHEY and SVGAGI. Deletions cut 4 bases from V and 7 bases from J, with 7 bases between. The CDR3 is 12 residues long. CDR3 bases: TGTGCCAGCAGTTTGTTCGGCGGGGAGCTGTTTTTT. It encodes CASSLFGGELFF.

This chain connects TRBV10-3 to TRBJ2-1; the D is unclear. The J call could be wrong; TRBJ2-7 is a better fit for the DNA end. CDR1 and CDR2 from the germline V gene are ENHRY and SYGVKD. CDR3 size: 15 residues. This CDR3 reads CAISESLADYNEQYF. The CDR3 bases are TGTGCCATCAGTGAGTCGCTGGCAGATTACAATGAGCAGTACTTC.

The rearrangement joins TRBV29-1 to TRBJ1-1; 7 bases are shared with TRBD1. Losses at the gene ends were 6 bases for V and 1 base for J; bases not matched to a gene: 8. The CDR3 contains 14 residues. Germline loops: CDR1 SQVTM, CDR2 ANQGSEA. The CDR3 nucleotides read TGCAGCGTCGGGACAGCCAGTCCGAACACTGAAGCTTTCTTT. Protein: CSVGTASPNTEAFF.

This chain links TRBV27 with TRBJ2-5, with D unresolved. The CDR3 covers 14 residues. The germline V gene encodes CDR1 MNHEY and CDR2 SMNVEV (reference sequence). Trimming removed 3 bases from V and 1 base from J, with 9 bases in between. CDR3 amino acids: CASSLNLAQETQYF. The CDR3 nucleotides read TGTGCCAGCAGTTTGAACCTGGCCCAAGAGACCCAGTACTTC.

This clonotype was seen only a few times. V usage is TRBV4-1 and J usage is TRBJ2-7; TRBD1 or TRBD2 may be the D gene (5 bases each). Germline lookup yields CDR1 MGHRA and CDR2 YSYEKL. The ends were cut back, 4 bases at V and 0 bases at J, with 13 bases in the middle. This CDR3 has 15 amino acids. This CDR3 is CASSPRGAVSYEQYF. CDR3 sequence (DNA): TGCGCCAGCAGCCCCCGAGGGGCGGTCTCCTACGAGCAGTACTTC.

This chain links TRBV2 with TRBJ2-1; 8 nucleotides match TRBD2. Per germline, CDR1 SNHLY and CDR2 FYNNEI. J lost 8 bases, V lost 3 bases, and 12 bases had no gene match. The CDR3 totals 16 residues. The CDR3, as DNA: TGTGCCAGCAGTGATGGAGCGGGAGTCCCCAAGGATGAGCAGTTCTTC. Protein sequence: CASSDGAGVPKDEQFF.

The rearrangement links TRBV10-3 to TRBJ2-1, with D uncertain. Trimming stripped 0 bases from V and 6 bases from J, with 15 bases between. The CDR3 is 16 residues long. Germline V gene lookup returns CDR1 ENHRY and CDR2 SYGVKD. The DNA of the CDR3 is TGTGCCATCAGTGAGTCGATAGACACCCCAACCAATGAGCAGTTCTTC. Translated: CAISESIDTPTNEQFF.

The rearrangement links TRBV4-1 to TRBJ2-7; 9 bases are shared with TRBD2. The DNA end favors TRBJ2-5, so the J call may be wrong. The germline gives CDR1 MGHRA, CDR2 YSYEKL. CDR3 length: 16 residues. The CDR3 spells CASSQRSGGLRETQYF. Written as DNA, the CDR3 is TGCGCCAGCAGCCAACGCAGCGGGGGGCTACGAGAGACCCAGTACTTC.

In this sample, this clonotype turned up a few times. The V gene is TRBV7-9, the J gene TRBJ1-2; 12 bases align to TRBD1. The junction had 6 bases not matched to a gene; V was cut back by 6 bases and J by 7 bases. The CDR3 extends over 14 amino acids. Germline CDR1 SEHNR, CDR2 FQNEAQ (reference sequence). For the CDR3, the DNA is TGTGCCAGCAGTCTGGGACAGGGGGCGCGTGGCTACACCTTC. Protein: CASSLGQGARGYTF.

The V and J genes are TRBV21-1 and TRBJ2-5; the listed D gene, TRBD2, was not tested against the DNA. TRBV21-1 is designated a pseudogene. The CDR3 has 17 residues. Here the CDR3 DNA reads TGTGCCAGCAGCAAAGGATCCGGGAAGCGGGAGTCATATGAGCAGTACTTC. It encodes CASSKGSGKRESYEQYF.

This clonotype was seen only a few times. The chain has TRBV7-9 and TRBJ1-2; tentatively, D is TRBD1 (5 bases). The V gene lost 5 bases and the J gene lost 6 bases, with 16 bases spanning the gap. The CDR3 consists of 14 residues. The germline CDR1 and CDR2 sequences are SEHNR and FQNEAQ (reference sequence). CDR3 nucleotides: TGTGCCAGCAGCCCGCTTTCGCAGGGAGATGGCTACACCTTC. Amino acids: CASSPLSQGDGYTF.

Only a few counts were recorded for this clonotype. The rearrangement links TRBV4-2 to TRBJ1-2; tentatively, D is TRBD1 (5 bases). The CDR3 spans 13 residues. V was shortened by 7 bases and J by 5 bases, with 14 bases between the two germline ends. Germline CDR1 is LGHNA and CDR2 is YNFKEQ. The CDR3 sequence is CASTDTGGYGYTF. The CDR3 DNA is TGTGCCAGCACTGACACAGGCGGGTATGGCTACACCTTC.

This clonotype was observed a handful of times. The gene calls are TRBV25-1 and TRBJ1-2; D unresolved. V gave up 8 bases and J gave up 4 bases, with 11 bases separating them. Looked up from germline, CDR1 is MGHDK and CDR2 is SYGVNS. The CDR3 loop spans 12 amino acids. The CDR3 sequence is CASFDRRYGYTF. In DNA, the CDR3 is TGTGCCAGCTTCGACCGTCGCTATGGCTACACCTTC.

This clonotype occurred a few times. The chain uses TRBV30 and TRBJ2-3; no clear D. V lost 5 bases and J 5 bases, leaving 11 bases between the germline ends. CDR1 is GTSNPN and CDR2 is SVGIG in the germline V gene (reference sequence). This CDR3 region has 12 residues. The CDR3 loop is CAWEKEGDTQYF. CDR3 bases: TGTGCCTGGGAAAAAGAAGGAGATACGCAGTATTTT.

The J gene is TRBJ2-5, the V gene TRBV28, with 11 bases identical to TRBD2. The CDR3 is 15 residues long. The V segment lost 5 bases and the J segment 4 bases; nucleotides outside the gene matches: 6. Looked up from germline, CDR1 is MDHEN and CDR2 is SYDVKM. The CDR3 DNA is TGTGCCAGCAGTCACTTAGCGGGGGGGCCAGAGACCCAGTACTTC. Its protein product is CASSHLAGGPETQYF.

This chain connects TRBV10-3 to TRBJ2-2; 7 nucleotides agree with TRBD1. Germline V gives CDR1 ENHRY, CDR2 SYGVKD. The CDR3 covers 14 residues. J lost 0 bases, V lost 11 bases, and 6 bases had no gene match. The CDR3: CAVSGTANTGELFF. The CDR3 DNA reads as TGTGCCGTCTCCGGGACAGCGAACACCGGGGAGCTGTTTTTT.

The V call is TRBV27, the J call TRBJ1-2, with D unclear. CDR1 is MNHEY and CDR2 is SMNVEV in the germline V gene (reference sequence). The V end was cut by 2 bases, the J end by 0 bases, with 7 bases between. CDR3 length: 14 amino acids. The CDR3 sequence: CASSLRDPNYGYTF. CDR3 DNA: TGTGCCAGCAGTTTAAGGGATCCTAACTATGGCTACACCTTC.

The V and J genes are TRBV10-3 and TRBJ2-1, with 8 nucleotides matching TRBD2. Germline assignment: CDR1 ENHRY and CDR2 SYGVKD. This CDR3 has 15 residues. Unmatched junction bases numbered 5, after V lost 7 bases and J lost 0 bases. In DNA form, the CDR3 reads TGTGCCATCACGGGGGGGCAGAGCTCCTACAATGAGCAGTTCTTC. As protein: CAITGGQSSYNEQFF.

V is TRBV12-3 or TRBV12-4 and J is TRBJ2-2; 9 bases map to TRBD2. The CDR3 spans 17 residues. V trimming: 5 bases; J trimming: 0 bases; junction bases outside the gene matches: 7. CDR3 nucleotide sequence: TGTGCCAGCAGTCCTTTTGGCGGGGGGGCGAACACCGGGGAGCTGTTTTTT. Protein: CASSPFGGGANTGELFF.

The chain links TRBV12-5 to TRBJ2-3; D is ambiguous. This CDR3 is 14 amino acids long. Trimming removed 1 base from V and 7 bases from J, with 12 bases in between. CDR1 LGHNT and CDR2 FRNRAP come from the germline V gene. This CDR3 is CASGLGTVVHTQYF. The CDR3 bases are TGTGCTAGTGGTTTGGGTACGGTTGTCCATACGCAGTATTTT. Full variable domain (outside the CDR3, taken from reference TRBV12-5 and TRBJ2-3): DARVTQTPRHKVTEMGQEVTMRCQPILGHNTVFWYRQTMMQGLELLAYFRNRAPLDDSGMPKDRFSAEMPDATLATLKIQPSEPRDSAVYFCASGLGTVVHTQYFGPGTRLTVL.